Below are 20 T cell receptor beta chains sequenced from a single sample in a study of cytomegalovirus exposure and HLA in healthy donors. The PCR ran on 60 Vbeta and 13 Jbeta primers. This table comes from immunoSEQ multiplex PCR, and its TCRdb copy is limited to in-frame clones, with some not included. Here the sample table reports about 88,000 clones. Specimen: PBMCs. All receptors derive from a girl aged 5 to 17 in good health and CMV-seropositive.

The chain combines TRBV5-5 with TRBJ1-2; 8 nucleotides align to TRBD1. V was pared by 1 base and J by 6 bases, with 8 bases of the junction left unmatched. This CDR3 has 15 amino acids. Germline loops: CDR1 SGHKS, CDR2 YYEKEE (reference sequence). The CDR3 reads CASSLFGPDRDGYTF. DNA of the CDR3: TGTGCCAGCAGCTTGTTCGGCCCGGACAGGGATGGCTACACCTTC.

The chain combines TRBV11-2 with TRBJ2-7; 9 bases align to TRBD1. Germline V lookup: CDR1 SGHAT, CDR2 FQNNGV. V trimming: 5 bases; J trimming: 3 bases; junction bases outside the gene matches: 8. The CDR3 consists of 15 residues. CDR3 sequence: CASSPGMGQGYEQYF. CDR3 bases: TGTGCCAGCAGCCCTGGTATGGGACAGGGCTACGAGCAGTACTTC.

J is TRBJ1-1 and V is TRBV6-6, with 7 bases that match TRBD1. The germline CDR1 and CDR2 sequences are MNHNY and SVGAGI (reference sequence). V was pared by 4 bases and J by 7 bases, with 15 bases of the junction left unmatched. The CDR3 has 16 residues. CDR3 protein: CASSSYADRDGGEAFF. CDR3 nucleotides: TGTGCCAGCAGTTCATACGCCGACAGGGACGGAGGTGAAGCTTTCTTT.

V gene TRBV6-1 combines with J gene TRBJ2-3; D not certain. The CDR3 sequence is 12 residues long. V lost 7 bases, J lost 2 bases, and 7 bases lay in between. Germline V CDR1 and CDR2: MNHNS, SASEGT. For the CDR3, the DNA is TGTGCCAGCACGAGGCCCACAGATACGCAGTATTTT. This translates into CASTRPTDTQYF.

The chain couples TRBV19 to TRBJ2-2; D is uncertain. Trimming removed 4 bases at V and 5 bases at J, with 5 bases between. There are 12 residues in the CDR3. Germline values: CDR1 LNHDA, CDR2 SQIVND (reference sequence). CDR3 DNA sequence: TGTGCCAGTAGTACCCCTACCGGGGAGCTGTTTTTT. This codes for CASSTPTGELFF.

V gene TRBV7-2 combines with J gene TRBJ2-4; maybe TRBD2 (6 bases). V was trimmed by 5 bases and J by 0 bases, leaving 14 bases between them. From germline, CDR1 is SGHTA and CDR2 FQGNSA. The CDR3 is 16 amino acids. CDR3 nucleotide sequence: TGTGCCAGCAGCGAAGGGCGGGGACTAGCCAAAAACATTCAGTACTTC. Translated: CASSEGRGLAKNIQYF.

This rearrangement joins TRBV29-1 to TRBJ2-2; 8 bases match TRBD1. J lost 4 bases, V lost 6 bases, and 7 bases had no gene match. The CDR3 has 14 amino acids. Germline V gives CDR1 SQVTM, CDR2 ANQGSEA. The chain's CDR3 is CSVGQGSRTGELFF. The CDR3 nucleotides are TGCAGCGTAGGACAGGGTAGTCGCACCGGGGAGCTGTTTTTT.

The chain links TRBV30 to TRBJ2-7; no definite D call. The germline CDR1 and CDR2 sequences are GTSNPN and SVGIG (reference sequence). The CDR3 spans 12 residues. The V and J ends lost 4 bases and 2 bases respectively, with 9 bases between them. As DNA, the CDR3 is TGTGCCTGGAAATCGAGCGCCTACGAGCAGTACGTC. This encodes CAWKSSAYEQYV.

This rearrangement joins TRBV6-6 to TRBJ1-4, with D possibly TRBD1 on 5 matching bases. Trimming took 5 bases from V and 3 from J, leaving 16 bases between them. Looked up from germline, CDR1 is MNHNY and CDR2 is SVGAGI (reference sequence). The CDR3 contains 16 residues. Written as DNA, the CDR3 is TGTGCCAGCAGTCCTTTTGGCCAGGGTCCTAATGAAAAACTGTTTTTT. It specifies CASSPFGQGPNEKLFF.

V is TRBV11-2 and J is TRBJ1-4; D not certain. Germline V gives CDR1 SGHAT, CDR2 FQNNGV. Between the trimmed V and J ends, which lost 5 bases and 12 bases, there was a span of 16 bases. The CDR3 loop spans 13 amino acids. The DNA of the CDR3 is TGTGCCAGCAGCCAATTCGCCGGAGGTGAACTGTTTTTT. It is translated as CASSQFAGGELFF.

The chain employs TRBV15 and TRBJ1-6, with no clear D. Germline loops: CDR1 LNHNV, CDR2 YYDKDF (reference sequence). V was clipped by 8 bases and J by 4 bases, with 15 bases between them. The length of the CDR3 is 15 residues. CDR3 protein: CATLDPGIYNSPLHF. Here the CDR3 DNA reads TGTGCCACCCTGGATCCCGGGATTTATAATTCACCCCTCCACTTT.

This chain joins TRBV6-5 and TRBJ1-2, with 10 bases aligning to TRBD1. CDR1 and CDR2 (germline): MNHEY, SVGAGI. V gave up 5 bases and J gave up 10 bases; unmatched junction bases: 10. The CDR3 runs 14 residues. The DNA for the CDR3 is TGTGCCAGCAGTGAACTTGGGACAGGGGTATCCTACACCTTC. It is translated as CASSELGTGVSYTF.

The chain links TRBV18 to TRBJ2-6; a weak D match, TRBD1 (8 bases). The V end was cut by 3 bases, the J end by 3 bases, with 15 bases between. The CDR3 has 17 amino acids. CDR1 is KGHSH, CDR2 LQKENI, per germline. The CDR3 nucleotides read TGTGCCAGCTCACCGCCGACAGGGGAGGGTGGGGCCAACGTCCTGACTTTC. Amino acids: CASSPPTGEGGANVLTF.

The chain joins TRBV15 to TRBJ1-3; TRBD1 matches at 7 bases. CDR1 is LNHNV and CDR2 is YYDKDF in the germline V gene (reference sequence). The CDR3 is made up of 15 amino acids. V lost 2 bases to trimming and J lost 2 bases; unmatched junction nucleotides: 3. The CDR3 loop is CATSRTGTAGNTIYF. CDR3 sequence (DNA): TGTGCCACCAGCAGAACCGGGACAGCTGGAAACACCATATATTTT.

The V gene is TRBV9, the J gene TRBJ1-3, with D tentatively TRBD1 (6 bases). V was shortened by 4 bases and J by 0 bases, with 8 bases between the two germline ends. The CDR3 loop spans 14 amino acids. The germline CDR1 and CDR2 sequences are SGDLS and YYNGEE. The CDR3 spells CASSRDNSGNTIYF. The DNA of the CDR3 is TGTGCCAGCAGCCGGGACAACTCTGGAAACACCATATATTTT.

The rearrangement uses TRBV5-4 and TRBJ2-1; 7 nucleotides match TRBD1. Losses at the gene ends were 5 bases for V and 8 bases for J; bases not matched to a gene: 10. Germline V CDR1 and CDR2: SGHNT, YYREEE (reference sequence). CDR3 length: 14 residues. The chain's CDR3 is CASSRQGGFDEQFF. CDR3 sequence (DNA): TGTGCCAGCAGTCGACAGGGTGGGTTCGATGAGCAGTTCTTC.

V gene TRBV25-1 combines with J gene TRBJ1-2, with 9 bases that match TRBD1. Per germline, CDR1 MGHDK and CDR2 SYGVNS. V shed 8 bases and J 8 bases; nucleotides not matched to a gene: 3. The CDR3 consists of 11 residues. DNA for the CDR3: TGTGCCAGCGGGACAGGGTCCGGCTACACCTTC. Translating it yields CASGTGSGYTF.

The CDR3 spells CASSPREGRSTGELFF. CDR3 DNA sequence: TGTGCCAGCTCACCGAGGGAGGGTAGAAGCACCGGGGAGCTGTTTTTT. This sequence joins TRBV18 and TRBJ2-2, with 7 bases fitting TRBD2. From germline, CDR1 is KGHSH and CDR2 LQKENI. V gave up 3 bases and J gave up 4 bases; unmatched junction bases: 8. This CDR3 comprises 16 residues.

The chain is built from TRBV13 and TRBJ1-1; 8 nucleotides align to TRBD1. CDR1 is PRHDT, CDR2 FYEKMQ, per germline (reference sequence). V trimming: 5 bases; J trimming: 3 bases; junction bases outside the gene matches: 8. The CDR3 runs 15 residues. DNA of the CDR3: TGTGCCAGCAGCCCGAGACAGGGGACGTACACTGAAGCTTTCTTT. It codes for CASSPRQGTYTEAFF.

The chain carries TRBV5-1 and TRBJ1-1; D is unresolved. CDR3 length equals 13 residues. The V and J ends lost 4 bases and 0 bases respectively, with 7 bases between them. The germline gives CDR1 SGHRS, CDR2 YFSETQ. CDR3 amino acids: CASSAGVNTEAFF. In DNA form, the CDR3 reads TGCGCCAGCAGCGCAGGCGTGAACACTGAAGCTTTCTTT. The complete variable domain, with remaining parts taken from reference TRBV5-1 and TRBJ1-1, reads KAGVTQTPRYLIKTRGQQVTLSCSPISGHRSVSWYQQTPGQGLQFLFEYFSETQRNKGNFPGRFSGRQFSNSRSEMNVSTLELGDSALYLCASSAGVNTEAFFGQGTRLTVV.